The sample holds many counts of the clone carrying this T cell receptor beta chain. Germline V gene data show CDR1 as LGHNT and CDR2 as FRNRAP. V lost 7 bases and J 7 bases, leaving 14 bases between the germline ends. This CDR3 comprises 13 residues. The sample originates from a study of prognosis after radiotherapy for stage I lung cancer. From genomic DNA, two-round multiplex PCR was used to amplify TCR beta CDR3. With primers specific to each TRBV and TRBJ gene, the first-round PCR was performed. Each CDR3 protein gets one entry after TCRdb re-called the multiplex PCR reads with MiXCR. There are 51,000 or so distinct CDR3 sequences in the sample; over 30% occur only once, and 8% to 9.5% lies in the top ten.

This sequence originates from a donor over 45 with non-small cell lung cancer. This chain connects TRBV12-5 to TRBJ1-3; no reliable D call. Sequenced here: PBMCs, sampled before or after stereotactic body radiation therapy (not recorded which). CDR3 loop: CASALIVRNTIYF. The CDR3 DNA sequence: TGTGCTAGTGCCCTTATTGTGAGGAACACCATATATTTT.